The clone carrying this T cell receptor (beta chain) was seen repeatedly, ten times or more. Its antigen is currently unknown. Out of over 7.5 ml of fresh peripheral blood came the PBMCs. The data are from a study of T cells in Graves' hyperthyroidism and ophthalmopathy. Study-level results: Most expanded thyroid clonotypes above 0.001 also appeared in blood.

V was shortened by 3 bases and J by 0 bases, with 12 bases between the two germline ends. The CDR3 spans 16 residues. Looked up from germline, CDR1 is MGHRA and CDR2 is YSYEKL. RNA transcripts provided the source from which TCR beta CDR3 regions were amplified. First-round RT-PCR of the TCR CDR3 relied on the HTBI primer set. TCRdb used MiXCR to reprocess the multiplex PCR reads, holding one entry per CDR3 protein. The sample carries hundreds of thousands of distinct CDR3 sequences, roughly 14% recorded once. This chain joins TRBV4-1 and TRBJ1-5; a weak D match, TRBD1 (5 bases). This receptor was obtained from a woman in her thirties or forties with Graves' ophthalmopathy. Sequenced input: blood. CDR3 DNA sequence: TGCGCCAGCAGCCATTCTTCAGGGTATAGCAATCAGCCCCAGCATTTT. It is translated as CASSHSSGYSNQPQHF.